A selection of T cell receptor beta chains follows, all from one sample in a study of blood T cell repertoires in COVID-19. Clones were read by immunoSEQ multiplex PCR, and TCRdb kept only the in-frame ones, dropping some. This sample has approximately 300,000 clones; about nine tenths occur once, and the top ten carry 1.5% to 2%. Sequencing was done on a sample of peripheral blood. These receptors were collected from a woman younger than 45 with COVID-19, enrolled during active disease. The CDR3 runs from the conserved cysteine through the conserved F or W. The D gene is left open where the match is weak. Some rows have no size entry. The others give once, few or many, or a class for an expanded clone.

abundance	d_gene	v_gene	j_gene	len	CDR3nt	CDR3aa
-	-	TRBV27	TRBJ2-3	12	TGTGCCAGCAGTCACTCCCCCGAGCCGCAGTATTTT	CASSHSPEPQYF
-	-	TRBV11-2	TRBJ2-3	16	TGTGCCAGCAGCCTCGAGTGGCGCGGGCGCACAGATACGCAGTATTTT	CASSLEWRGRTDTQYF
-	-	TRBV27	TRBJ2-6	15	TGTGCCAGCAGCGCACGGTTCTCTGGGGCCAACGTCCTGACTTTC	CASSARFSGANVLTF
-	-	TRBV30	TRBJ2-2	14	TGTGCCTGGAGCGGGACTGTCCTAACCGGGGAGCTGTTTTTT	CAWSGTVLTGELFF
few	-	TRBV7-3	TRBJ1-5	18	TGTGCCAGCAGCTTATCCACGCTGGGGCAGCCATTGGGCCAGCCCCAGCATTTT	CASSLSTLGQPLGQPQHF
few	-	TRBV6-2/TRBV6-3	TRBJ1-2	13	TGTGCCAGCACCCCAAGGCTGGAGGGTGGCTACACCTTC	CASTPRLEGGYTF
-	TRBD1	TRBV2	TRBJ1-6	14	TGTGCCTGCCAAGACAGGGCCCCGCACTCACCCCTCCACTTT	CACQDRAPHSPLHF
-	TRBD1	TRBV7-2	TRBJ1-5	18	TGTGCCAGCAGCTTGGAGAGGGACAGGGGATATAGCAATCAGCCCCAGCATTTT	CASSLERDRGYSNQPQHF
few	-	TRBV6-1	TRBJ1-5	17	TGTGCCAGCAGTGAAGTTGGAGGCAGACAGGTCCCCCAGCCCCAGCATTTT	CASSEVGGRQVPQPQHF
-	-	TRBV5-5	TRBJ2-1	13	TGTGCCAGCAGCTTGGTTTGGCAACATGAGCAGTTCTTC	CASSLVWQHEQFF
-	-	TRBV15	TRBJ1-5	15	TGTGCCACCAGCAGTTTGAACATCCGCAATCAGCCCCAGCATTTT	CATSSLNIRNQPQHF
-	TRBD1	TRBV7-9	TRBJ2-7	15	TGTGCCAGCAGCCTCCAACTAGGGACAGCCTACGAGCAGTACTTC	CASSLQLGTAYEQYF
once	-	TRBV2	TRBJ1-4	15	TGTGCCAGCAGTGAAGCTGAGGGGGCTAATGAAAAACTGTTTTTT	CASSEAEGANEKLFF
-	-	TRBV5-1	TRBJ1-2	14	TGCGCCAGCAGCACCCGGGAGGGGCTAGTAGGCTACACCTTC	CASSTREGLVGYTF
few	-	TRBV9	TRBJ1-2	12	TGTGCCAGCAGCTCCAGGGGATACGGCTACACCTTC	CASSSRGYGYTF
once	-	TRBV6-5	TRBJ2-5	14	TGTGCCAGCAGTCCCGGGACTGGGCAAGAGACCCAGTACTTC	CASSPGTGQETQYF
-	TRBD2	TRBV28	TRBJ2-2	16	TGTGCCAGCAGTCTACTTTCCCCGGGGGGGGCCGGGGAGCTGTTTTTT	CASSLLSPGGAGELFF
once	-	TRBV5-1	TRBJ2-1	12	TGCGCCAGCAGCTGGAGCTACAATGAGCAGTTCTTC	CASSWSYNEQFF
-	-	TRBV7-7	TRBJ2-7	17	TGTGCCAGCAGCCCCCCGGCACGACAGGGAGGTATTTACGAGCAGTACTTC	CASSPPARQGGIYEQYF
-	-	TRBV9	TRBJ1-1	12	TGTGCCAGCAGCGTAGAGGGGTCTGAAGCTTTCTTT	CASSVEGSEAFF
-	-	TRBV11-2	TRBJ2-1	12	TGTGCCAGCAGCCTATACAGGGAGGAGCAGTTCTTC	CASSLYREEQFF
-	TRBD1	TRBV2	TRBJ2-2	14	TGTGCCAGCATCCGGGACAGTCCCACCGGGGAGCTGTTTTTT	CASIRDSPTGELFF